The source of this TCR beta chain is a study of blood T cell repertoires in COVID-19. Repertoires were generated with immunoSEQ multiplex PCR, while TCRdb's copy carries only in-frame clones and drops some. The table includes 200,000 to 250,000 clones, 70% to 90% detected once. V lost 0 bases and J lost 6; bases outside the gene matches: 4. The germline gives CDR1 MNHEY, CDR2 SVGAGI. The CDR3 contains 15 residues. V gene TRBV6-5 combines with J gene TRBJ2-7, with 11 bases identical to TRBD1. The sequence was collected from a man aged 35-49 years who had recovered from COVID-19. Sequencing was performed on PBMCs or T cells enriched from blood (not recorded which). CDR3 region: CASSYSGTGGGEQYF. The CDR3 DNA is TGTGCCAGCAGTTACTCCGGGACAGGGGGTGGCGAGCAGTACTTC.